This T cell receptor beta chain was sequenced for a study of T cell responses to AZD1222 COVID-19 vaccine. Only in-frame clones appear in the TCRdb table, and some are missing; sequencing was by immunoSEQ multiplex PCR. The sample includes tens of thousands of clones, 80% to 90% of them seen just once. The sequence was collected from an adult in good health. The material was peripheral blood, obtained on day 0 of AZD1222 vaccination.

Here the CDR3 DNA reads TGTGCCAGCAGATTCGGGGGTGGCACAGATACGCAGTATTTT. Protein sequence: CASRFGGGTDTQYF. The rearrangement joins TRBV7-9 to TRBJ2-3; D may be TRBD2 (6 bases). Germline assignment: CDR1 SEHNR and CDR2 FQNEAQ (reference sequence). With 6 bases removed from V and 1 base from J, the gap between germline ends came to 11 bases. The CDR3 runs to 14 residues.